This TCR beta chain was identified during a study of OX40 agonist ivuxolimab in advanced cancers. On the study more broadly: Aged roughly 23 to 80 with a mean of roughly 63 years, they were 82.7% male. Patients with prior anti-PD-1, anti-PD-L1 or anti-CTLA-4 therapy were eligible; approximately 37% had some. The study's findings and limits: Expanded clones tended on average to be more numerous among CD8+ T cells than CD4+.

Some clones are missing from TCRdb's copy, which holds only in-frame ones; the method was immunoSEQ multiplex PCR. The data hold around 41,000 clones, with approximately 91% observed a single time. The germline gives CDR1 MNHNS, CDR2 SASEGT. Germline trimming cut 5 bases from V and 3 bases from J; bases unmatched to any gene: 9. This CDR3 contains 15 residues. A note on this clone: The antigen remains unidentified.

The rearrangement links TRBV6-1 to TRBJ2-7; 8 positions agree with TRBD2. The material was CD4+ or CD8+ T cells sorted from blood, obtained in a trial of the OX40 agonist ivuxolimab. This clonotype was obtained from an adult with an advanced solid tumor such as melanoma, head and neck, liver or kidney cancer. Here the CDR3 DNA reads TGTGCCAGCAGTTTCACTAGCCGGGAGGGCTACGAGCAGTACTTC. Translating it yields CASSFTSREGYEQYF.